Presented here are 14 T cell receptor beta chains from one specimen sequenced in a study of T-cell memory formation after mild COVID-19. TCRdb processed the 5' RACE reads anew with MiXCR; each CDR3 protein has one entry. The sample shows 150,000 or so distinct CDR3 sequences, 20% to 25% of them seen only once. The sequenced material came from PBMCs or a T cell subset sorted from them (not recorded which). These receptors were collected from an adult woman who had mild COVID-19 (a few samples of this study predate the infection). Cell type and time point are not known.

The gene calls are TRBV30 and TRBJ2-3; D might be TRBD2 (5 bases). CDR3 length: 14 residues. Between the trimmed V and J ends, which lost 4 bases and 0 bases, there was a span of 11 bases. CDR1 is GTSNPN and CDR2 is SVGIG in the germline V gene (reference sequence). Written as DNA, the CDR3 is TGTGCCTGGACGCGGGCAGCTAGCACAGATACGCAGTATTTT. Its protein is CAWTRAASTDTQYF.

This clonotype was counted between two and nine times. This sequence joins TRBV27 and TRBJ1-1; D perhaps matches TRBD1 (6 bases). V lost 5 bases and J 8 bases, leaving 15 bases between the germline ends. Germline CDR1 MNHEY, CDR2 SMNVEV (reference sequence). The CDR3 spans 13 residues. The CDR3 nucleotides read TGTGCCAGCAGTCTAACAGGGACCAACGAAGCTTTCTTT. Amino acids: CASSLTGTNEAFF.

The V call is TRBV4-2, the J call TRBJ2-3; D is uncertain. The CDR3 is 15 residues long. CDR1 and CDR2 (germline): LGHNA, YNFKEQ. Trimming removed 5 bases at V and 0 bases at J, with 12 bases between. CDR3 sequence: CASSGRVRSTDTQYF. CDR3 bases: TGTGCCAGCAGCGGAAGGGTAAGGAGCACAGATACGCAGTATTTT.

The chain combines TRBV7-9 with TRBJ1-6; unclear D gene. This CDR3 is built from 15 residues. The germline CDR1 and CDR2 sequences are SEHNR and FQNEAQ (reference sequence). The germline V and J ends were trimmed by 5 bases and 12 bases, with 20 bases remaining between them. The CDR3 reads CASSPGVGKEEPLHF. Written as DNA, the CDR3 is TGTGCCAGCAGCCCAGGCGTGGGGAAGGAGGAACCCCTCCACTTT.

This clonotype showed up just a few times. The gene calls are TRBV29-1 and TRBJ2-1; a possible D gene is TRBD2 (5 bases). CDR1 and CDR2 (germline): SQVTM, ANQGSEA. This CDR3 contains 14 residues. V was trimmed by 2 bases and J by 3 bases, leaving 11 bases between them. The CDR3 DNA reads as TGCAGCGTTGAATCGCGGGCCATCTACAATGAGCAGTTCTTC. It codes for CSVESRAIYNEQFF.

This sequence joins TRBV23-1 and TRBJ1-4, with 8 bases fitting TRBD1. TRBV23-1 is assigned to the ORF class and has an uncertain function. The CDR3 is made up of 15 amino acids. V gave up 3 bases and J gave up 14 bases; unmatched junction bases: 14. For the CDR3, the DNA is TGCGCCAGCAGTCACCCCGGGACAGGCCCAGTTTTGCTGTTTTTT. It codes for CASSHPGTGPVLLFF.

V and J are TRBV7-9 and TRBJ1-1, with D possibly being TRBD1 (6 bases). Germline CDR1 and CDR2: SEHNR and FQNEAQ (reference sequence). The CDR3 has 16 residues. V lost 3 bases, J lost 1 base, and 15 bases lay in between. CDR3 bases: TGTGCCAGCAGCTTCGAGGGGGGACACCCGAACACTGAAGCTTTCTTT. Protein sequence: CASSFEGGHPNTEAFF.

This clonotype was counted between two and nine times. The chain recombines TRBV20-1 with TRBJ2-7; the D gene is possibly TRBD2 (7 bases). Germline V gives CDR1 DFQATT, CDR2 SNEGSKA (reference sequence). V dropped 3 bases and J dropped 5 bases, with 14 bases sitting between them. CDR3 length equals 13 residues. The CDR3 coding sequence is TGCAGTGCTAGGGGGGGGGGGCCCCACGAGCAGTACTTC. Translation: CSARGGGPHEQYF.

This clonotype was counted between two and nine times. V and J are TRBV7-9 and TRBJ1-1; TRBD1 is a possible D gene (5 bases). V was trimmed by 5 bases and J by 6 bases, leaving 16 bases between them. Germline V lookup: CDR1 SEHNR, CDR2 FQNEAQ (reference sequence). The CDR3 length is 14 residues. CDR3 in DNA: TGTGCCAGCAGCGCAAGGGACTTCTTGGCTGAAGCTTTCTTT. Protein: CASSARDFLAEAFF.

This clonotype was detected a few times. V and J are TRBV20-1 and TRBJ2-3; D gene unclear. Germline lookup yields CDR1 DFQATT and CDR2 SNEGSKA (reference sequence). Trimming removed 1 base at V and 2 bases at J, with 4 bases between. This CDR3 comprises 12 residues. CDR3 residues: CSARGITDTQYF. The CDR3 DNA sequence: TGCAGTGCTAGAGGGATCACAGATACGCAGTATTTT.

J is TRBJ2-2 and V is TRBV24-1; D is uncertain. The V end was cut by 1 base, the J end by 1 base, with 6 bases between. The V gene's germline CDR1 is KGHDR and CDR2 SFDVKD. This CDR3 contains 15 residues. CDR3 DNA: TGTGCCACCAGTGATTTTAGACAGAACACCGGGGAGCTGTTTTTT. Protein: CATSDFRQNTGELFF.

The rearrangement links TRBV29-1 to TRBJ1-1, with TRBD1 as a possible D gene (6 bases). V lost 3 bases, J lost 7 bases, and 15 bases lay in between. Germline CDR1 is SQVTM and CDR2 is ANQGSEA. This CDR3 has 13 amino acids. CDR3 nucleotide sequence: TGCAGCGTTGAGTCAGGGGCCCCTAGTGAAGCTTTCTTT. This gives the protein CSVESGAPSEAFF.

The rearrangement uses TRBV15 and TRBJ2-7, with D hard to call. Trimming pared 0 bases from V and 4 bases from J, leaving 10 bases between. The germline V gene has CDR1 LNHNV and CDR2 YYDKDF (reference sequence). This CDR3 region has 14 residues. CDR3 protein: CATSRDKADYEQYF. The CDR3 DNA sequence: TGTGCCACCAGCAGAGATAAGGCGGATTACGAGCAGTACTTC.

The V call is TRBV12-3 or TRBV12-4, the J call TRBJ2-1, with D possibly matching TRBD2 (7 bases). Trimming took off 6 bases at V and 10 bases at J, with 16 bases between the two ends. The CDR3 runs to 13 residues. The CDR3 loop reads CASSYGGATEQFF. The CDR3 DNA is TGTGCCAGCAGCTATGGGGGGGCCACCGAGCAGTTCTTC.